This passage covers 13 T cell receptor beta chains from one sample sequenced in a study of CD8+CD57+ T cells in acquired aplastic anemia. Profiles of TCR beta VDJ and CDR3 were generated from a genomic DNA template. TCRdb re-analysed the reads in MiXCR, keeping a single row per CDR3 protein. This table holds around 190,000 distinct CDR3 sequences, 61% found once. Sequenced sample: sorted CD4+, CD8+, or CD8+CD57+ T cells (not recorded which) from PBMCs. Every receptor here comes from a human donor in good health.

V usage is TRBV7-6 and J usage is TRBJ2-1, with 7 bases matching TRBD1. The CDR3 length is 13 residues. Germline lookup yields CDR1 SGHVS and CDR2 FNYEAQ. Trimming at V came to 1 base and at J to 9 bases, leaving 3 bases not matched to a gene. The CDR3 loop reads CASSLEGAGEQFF. The CDR3 region has the DNA TGTGCCAGCAGCTTAGAGGGGGCAGGTGAGCAGTTCTTC. Combining the CDR3 with reference TRBV7-6 and TRBJ2-1 gives the whole variable domain GAGVSQSPRYKVTKRGQDVALRCDPISGHVSLYWYRQALGQGPEFLTYFNYEAQQDKSGLPNDRFSAERPEGSISTLTIQRTEQRDSAMYRCASSLEGAGEQFFGPGTRLTVL.

This clonotype has a count of ten or more. The gene calls are TRBV20-1 and TRBJ2-1; 8 positions agree with TRBD1. Trimming took 3 bases from V and 9 from J; bases not matched to a gene: 7. In germline, CDR1 is DFQATT, CDR2 SNEGSKA (reference sequence). This CDR3 is built from 13 residues. CDR3 in DNA: TGCAGTGCTAGTTTCCAGGGGGCTATTGAGCAGTTCTTC. This translates into CSASFQGAIEQFF.

The CDR3 DNA sequence: TGTGCCACCAGCACCCGACAGGGGGCTCGTGGAAACACCATATATTTT. Amino acid sequence: CATSTRQGARGNTIYF. The chain employs TRBV15 and TRBJ1-3, with 10 positions matching TRBD1. V trimming: 4 bases; J trimming: 3 bases; junction bases outside the gene matches: 6. CDR1 is LNHNV and CDR2 is YYDKDF in the germline V gene (reference sequence). This CDR3 comprises 16 residues.

The chain combines TRBV19 with TRBJ2-3; the D gene is possibly TRBD2 (6 bases). V was pared by 7 bases and J by 0 bases, with 14 bases between. The CDR3 totals 15 residues. Germline lookup yields CDR1 LNHDA and CDR2 SQIVND (reference sequence). CDR3 in DNA: TGTGCCAGTACCGCACTAGCAGCTAGCACAGATACGCAGTATTTT. Residues: CASTALAASTDTQYF.

V gene TRBV20-1 combines with J gene TRBJ2-3, with 8 bases aligning to TRBD2. CDR3 length equals 14 residues. Germline CDR1 reads DFQATT; CDR2 reads SNEGSKA (reference sequence). CDR3 in DNA: TGCAGCAAAGGGGCGGGGGGTGGCACAGATACGCAGTATTTT. Its translation is CSKGAGGGTDTQYF.

This chain uses TRBV10-2 with TRBJ1-1, with unresolved D. V gave up 4 bases and J gave up 2 bases, with 8 bases separating them. This CDR3 has 13 amino acids. The germline CDR1 and CDR2 sequences are WSHSY and SAAADI. The CDR3 loop is CASSASSNTEAFF. The CDR3 DNA reads TGCGCCAGCAGTGCCAGCAGTAACACTGAAGCTTTCTTT.

This chain connects TRBV11-2 to TRBJ2-3; TRBD2 agrees at 9 bases. The germline gives CDR1 SGHAT, CDR2 FQNNGV. The CDR3 is 15 amino acids. Trimming removed 3 bases from V and 4 bases from J; junction bases left unmatched: 5. CDR3 DNA: TGTGCCAGCAGCTTTTCAGCGGGGGGCCCAGATACGCAGTATTTT. It codes for CASSFSAGGPDTQYF.

At least ten counts were recorded for this clonotype. V is TRBV6-5 and J is TRBJ1-2; 9 bases map to TRBD1. CDR1 MNHEY and CDR2 SVGAGI come from the germline V gene. This CDR3 is built from 16 residues. With 5 bases clipped from V and 0 bases from J, the junction kept 7 bases outside the gene matches. CDR3 sequence (DNA): TGTGCCAGCAGTAGACAGGGGGAATTATCTAACTATGGCTACACCTTC. It translates to CASSRQGELSNYGYTF.

The chain is built from TRBV19 and TRBJ2-5; D ambiguous. The CDR3 extends over 12 amino acids. The V end was cut by 3 bases, the J end by 6 bases, with 8 bases between. The germline V gene encodes CDR1 LNHDA and CDR2 SQIVND (reference sequence). In nucleotides, the CDR3 is TGTGCCAGTAGTATTCACCAGAAGACCCAGTACTTC. Amino acids: CASSIHQKTQYF.

This clonotype was recorded many times. The CDR3: CASSGDPGLAGDQRSLYNEQFF. The CDR3 DNA reads as TGTGCCAGCAGCGGGGATCCGGGACTAGCGGGAGACCAAAGGAGTCTCTACAATGAGCAGTTCTTC. This chain uses TRBV7-8 with TRBJ2-1; TRBD2 aligns across 14 bases. Germline CDR1 is SGHVS and CDR2 is FQNEAQ. The V segment lost 5 bases and the J segment 3 bases; nucleotides outside the gene matches: 21. The CDR3 is 22 amino acids.

Turning to this clonotype: It may be a read error: a sequence one base away is much more abundant. The CDR3 carries no conserved terminal phenylalanine or tryptophan, so it likely arises from a read error. The J gene is TRBJ2-7, the V gene TRBV4-1, with D tentatively TRBD1 (6 bases). Trimming took 4 bases from V and 3 from J, leaving 16 bases between them. Germline V gene data show CDR1 as MGHRA and CDR2 as YSYEKL. This CDR3 has 15 residues. Here the CDR3 reads CASSLIRDMNYEQYL. The DNA of the CDR3 is TGCGCCAGCAGCCTTATCCGGGACATGAACTACGAGCAGTACCTC.

This clonotype was counted many times. This chain connects TRBV25-1 to TRBJ2-7; no clear D gene. This CDR3 region has 11 residues. Germline CDR1 and CDR2: MGHDK and SYGVNS. V gave up 5 bases and J gave up 5 bases, with 7 bases separating them. The CDR3 DNA reads TGTGCCAGCAGTTATGGTAACGAGCAGTACTTC. Protein: CASSYGNEQYF.

The chain links TRBV20-1 to TRBJ2-3; D unclear. From germline, CDR1 is DFQATT and CDR2 SNEGSKA (reference sequence). V lost 0 bases and J lost 6, with 4 bases in between. This CDR3 spans 11 amino acids. CDR3 bases: TGCAGTGCTAGAGATGGGGATACGCAGTATTTT. Its protein product is CSARDGDTQYF.